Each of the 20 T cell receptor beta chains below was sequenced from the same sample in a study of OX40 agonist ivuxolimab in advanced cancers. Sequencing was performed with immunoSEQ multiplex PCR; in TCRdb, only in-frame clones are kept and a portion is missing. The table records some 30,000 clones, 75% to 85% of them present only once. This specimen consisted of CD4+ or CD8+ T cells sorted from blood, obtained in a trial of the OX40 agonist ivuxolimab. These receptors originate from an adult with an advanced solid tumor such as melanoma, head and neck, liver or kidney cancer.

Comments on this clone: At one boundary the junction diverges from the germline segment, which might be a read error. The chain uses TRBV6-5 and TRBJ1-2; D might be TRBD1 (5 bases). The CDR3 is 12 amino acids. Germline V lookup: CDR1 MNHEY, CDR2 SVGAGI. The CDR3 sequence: CASRDGQNGHTF. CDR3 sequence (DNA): TGTGCCAGCCGGGACGGGCAGAATGGCCACACCTTC.

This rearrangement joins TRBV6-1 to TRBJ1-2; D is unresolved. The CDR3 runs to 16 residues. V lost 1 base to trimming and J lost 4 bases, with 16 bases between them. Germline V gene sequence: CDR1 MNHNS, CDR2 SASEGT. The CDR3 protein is CASSEGSPAFFYGYTF. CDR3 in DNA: TGTGCCAGCAGTGAAGGGTCCCCCGCCTTTTTCTATGGCTACACCTTC.

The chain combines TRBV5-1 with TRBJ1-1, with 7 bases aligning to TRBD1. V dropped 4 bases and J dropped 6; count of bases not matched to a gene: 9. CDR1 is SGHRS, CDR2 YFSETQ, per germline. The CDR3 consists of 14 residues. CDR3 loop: CASSPELDRPEAFF. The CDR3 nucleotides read TGCGCCAGCAGCCCGGAATTGGACAGGCCTGAAGCTTTCTTT.

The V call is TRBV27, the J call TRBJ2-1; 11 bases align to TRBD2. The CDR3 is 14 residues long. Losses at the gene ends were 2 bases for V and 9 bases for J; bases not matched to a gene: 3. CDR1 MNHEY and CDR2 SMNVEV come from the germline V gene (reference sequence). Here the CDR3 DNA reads TGTGCCAGCAGTTTAAAGCTAGCGGGGGGTGAGCAGTTCTTC. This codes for CASSLKLAGGEQFF.

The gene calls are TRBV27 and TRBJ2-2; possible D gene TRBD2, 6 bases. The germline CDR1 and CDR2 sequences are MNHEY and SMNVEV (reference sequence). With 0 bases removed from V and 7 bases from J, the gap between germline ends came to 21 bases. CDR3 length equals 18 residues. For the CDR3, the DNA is TGTGCCAGCAGTTTATCGATTTCCATGGCTAGCGACGGCGGGGAGCTGTTTTTT. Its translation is CASSLSISMASDGGELFF.

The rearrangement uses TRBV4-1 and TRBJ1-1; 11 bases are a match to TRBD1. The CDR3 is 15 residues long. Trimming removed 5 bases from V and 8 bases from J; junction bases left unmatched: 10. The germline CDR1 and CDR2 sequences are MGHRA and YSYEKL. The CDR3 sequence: CASSARDRGFREAFF. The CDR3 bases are TGCGCCAGCAGCGCCCGGGACAGGGGGTTTCGGGAAGCTTTCTTT.

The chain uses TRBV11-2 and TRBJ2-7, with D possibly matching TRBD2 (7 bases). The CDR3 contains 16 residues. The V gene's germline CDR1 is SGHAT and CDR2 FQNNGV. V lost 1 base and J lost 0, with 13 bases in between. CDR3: CASSLGLGGLSYEQYF. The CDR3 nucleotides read TGTGCCAGCAGCTTAGGGTTGGGGGGGCTCTCCTACGAGCAGTACTTC.

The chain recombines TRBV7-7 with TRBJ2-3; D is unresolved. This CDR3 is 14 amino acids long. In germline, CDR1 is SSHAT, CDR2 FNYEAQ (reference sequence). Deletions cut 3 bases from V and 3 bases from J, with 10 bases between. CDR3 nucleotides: TGTGCCAGCAGCTTTTCCCCAGCGACAGATACGCAGTATTTT. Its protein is CASSFSPATDTQYF.

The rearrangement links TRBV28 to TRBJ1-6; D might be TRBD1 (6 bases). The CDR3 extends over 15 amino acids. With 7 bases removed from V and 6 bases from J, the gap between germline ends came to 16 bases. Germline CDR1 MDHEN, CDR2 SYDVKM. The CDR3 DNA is TGTGCCAGCAAGCCCACGGGACAACTTAATTCACCCCTCCACTTT. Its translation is CASKPTGQLNSPLHF.

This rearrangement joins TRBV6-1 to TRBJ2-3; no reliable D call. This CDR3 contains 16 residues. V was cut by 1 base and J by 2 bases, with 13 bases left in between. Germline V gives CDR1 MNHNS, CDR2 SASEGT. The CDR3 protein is CASSEEPLPLTDTQYF. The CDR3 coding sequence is TGTGCCAGCAGTGAAGAGCCCCTTCCCCTCACAGATACGCAGTATTTT.

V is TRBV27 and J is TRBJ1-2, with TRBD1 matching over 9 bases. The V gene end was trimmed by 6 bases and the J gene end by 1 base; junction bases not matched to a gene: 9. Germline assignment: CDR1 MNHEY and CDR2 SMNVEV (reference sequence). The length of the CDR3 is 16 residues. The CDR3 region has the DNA TGTGCCAGCAGCCCCGGGACAGGGCACTTTAACTATGGCTACACCTTC. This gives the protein CASSPGTGHFNYGYTF.

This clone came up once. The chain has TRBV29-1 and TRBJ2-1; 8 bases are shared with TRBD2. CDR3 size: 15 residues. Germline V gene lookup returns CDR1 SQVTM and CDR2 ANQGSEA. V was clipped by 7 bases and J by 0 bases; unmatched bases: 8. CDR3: CSAGLARSSYNEQFF. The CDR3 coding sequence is TGCAGCGCCGGACTAGCCCGGAGCTCCTACAATGAGCAGTTCTTC.

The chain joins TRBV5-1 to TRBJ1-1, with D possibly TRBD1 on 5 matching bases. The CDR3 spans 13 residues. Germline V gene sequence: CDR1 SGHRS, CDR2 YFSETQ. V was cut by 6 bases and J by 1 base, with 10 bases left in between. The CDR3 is CASKVTANTEAFF. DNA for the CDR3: TGCGCCAGCAAAGTGACAGCGAACACTGAAGCTTTCTTT.

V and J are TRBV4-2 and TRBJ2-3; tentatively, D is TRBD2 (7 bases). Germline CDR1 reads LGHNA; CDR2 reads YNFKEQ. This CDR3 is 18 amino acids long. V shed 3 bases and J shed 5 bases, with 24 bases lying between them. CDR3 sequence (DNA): TGTGCCAGCAGCCAGAGTATCGCACAGGGAGGGAGGGGAGATACGCAGTATTTT. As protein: CASSQSIAQGGRGDTQYF.

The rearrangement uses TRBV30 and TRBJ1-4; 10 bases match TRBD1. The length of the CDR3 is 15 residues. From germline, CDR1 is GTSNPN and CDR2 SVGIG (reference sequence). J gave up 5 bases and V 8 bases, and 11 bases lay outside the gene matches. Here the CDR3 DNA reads TGTGCCACCCAGGACAGGGGGATGGAAAATGAAAAACTGTTTTTT. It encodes CATQDRGMENEKLFF.

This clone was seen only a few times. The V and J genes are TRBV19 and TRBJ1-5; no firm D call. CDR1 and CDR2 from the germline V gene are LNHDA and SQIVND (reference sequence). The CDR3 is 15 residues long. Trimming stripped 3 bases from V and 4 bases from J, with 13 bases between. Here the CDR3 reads CASSIRSAPNQPQHF. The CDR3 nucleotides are TGTGCCAGTAGTATCAGGTCAGCACCTAATCAGCCCCAGCATTTT.

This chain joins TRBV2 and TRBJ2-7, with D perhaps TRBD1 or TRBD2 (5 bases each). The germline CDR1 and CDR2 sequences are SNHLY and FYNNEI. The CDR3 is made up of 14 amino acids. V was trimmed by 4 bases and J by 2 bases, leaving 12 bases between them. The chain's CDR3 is CASSAGTVTYEQYF. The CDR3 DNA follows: TGTGCCAGCAGTGCTGGGACGGTGACCTACGAGCAGTACTTC. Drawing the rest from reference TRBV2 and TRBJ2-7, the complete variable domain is EPEVTQTPSHQVTQMGQEVILRCVPISNHLYFYWYRQILGQKVEFLVSFYNNEISEKSEIFDDQFSVERPDGSNFTLKIRSTKLEDSAMYFCASSAGTVTYEQYFGPGTRLTVT.

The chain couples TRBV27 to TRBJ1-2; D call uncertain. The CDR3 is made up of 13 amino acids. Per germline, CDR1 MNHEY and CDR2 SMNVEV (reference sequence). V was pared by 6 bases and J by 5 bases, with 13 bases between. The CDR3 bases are TGTGCCAGCAGCCCCGTGGGAAAGTATGGCTACACCTTC. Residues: CASSPVGKYGYTF.

CDR3 protein: CASSLWDRFYEQYF. The CDR3 nucleotides are TGTGCCAGCAGTTTATGGGACAGGTTCTACGAGCAGTACTTC. The V call is TRBV27, the J call TRBJ2-7; 8 bases agree with TRBD1. CDR3 length equals 14 residues. V trimming: 1 base; J trimming: 3 bases; junction bases outside the gene matches: 2. CDR1 MNHEY and CDR2 SMNVEV come from the germline V gene (reference sequence).

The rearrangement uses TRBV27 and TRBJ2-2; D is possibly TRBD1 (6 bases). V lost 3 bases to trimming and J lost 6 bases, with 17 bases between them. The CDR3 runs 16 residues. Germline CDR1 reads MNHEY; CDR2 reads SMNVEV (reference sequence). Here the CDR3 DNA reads TGTGCCAGCAGTTTGGGGGCAGGGCCTATCTCCGGGGAGCTGTTTTTT. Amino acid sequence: CASSLGAGPISGELFF.